The rows below give T cell receptor beta chains drawn from one sample of a study of blood T cell repertoires in COVID-19. Assay used: immunoSEQ multiplex PCR; TCRdb lists only in-frame clones, some missing. The table shows 80,000 to 100,000 clones, with 65% to 90% occurring only once. Sequences were obtained from peripheral blood. The receptor source for this set is a man in his sixties or seventies with active or convalescent COVID-19. CDR3s include the opening cysteine and the closing phenylalanine or tryptophan. A D gene is named only where the DNA matches it firmly. Some rows mark clone size as missing; the rest say once, few, many or name a class of expanded clone.

clone_size j_call d_call v_call cdr3_aa cdr3_nt
. TRBJ1-4 TRBD1 TRBV4-2 CASSQDTSGQGVEKLFF TGTGCCAGCAGCCAAGACACCTCCGGACAGGGGGTTGAAAAACTGTTTTTT
. TRBJ1-4 . TRBV7-8 CASSLAFELGTKLRPTNEKLFF TGTGCCAGCAGCTTAGCATTCGAATTAGGGACAAAACTACGTCCAACTAATGAAAAACTGTTTTTT
. TRBJ2-1 TRBD2 TRBV5-1 CASSLGLAGDNEQFF TGCGCCAGCAGCCTAGGACTAGCGGGGGACAATGAGCAGTTCTTC
once TRBJ2-5 TRBD1 TRBV7-6 CASSLGAGGRETQYF TGTGCCAGCAGCTTAGGGGCAGGGGGAAGAGAGACCCAGTACTTC
. TRBJ2-3 TRBD2 TRBV6-2/TRBV6-3 CASSLGLASDTQYF TGTGCCAGCAGTCTAGGACTAGCCTCAGATACGCAGTATTTT
. TRBJ1-2 . TRBV5-4 CASSHRDANGYTF TGTGCCAGCAGCCACAGGGATGCGAATGGCTACACCTTC
. TRBJ1-5 . TRBV19 CASSILVAEGNQPQHF TGTGCCAGTAGTATTCTCGTGGCGGAGGGCAATCAGCCCCAGCATTTT
. TRBJ2-1 TRBD2 TRBV18 CASSPQTARGVYNEQFF TGTGCCAGCTCACCACAGACAGCCCGGGGGGTTTACAATGAGCAGTTCTTC
. TRBJ1-1 . TRBV20-1 CSASFGPGGTEAFF TGCAGTGCTAGTTTTGGGCCGGGGGGCACTGAAGCTTTCTTT
. TRBJ1-5 TRBD1 TRBV5-1 CASSSGTENQPQHF TGCGCCAGCAGCTCTGGGACAGAGAATCAGCCCCAGCATTTT
. TRBJ2-1 . TRBV3-1/TRBV3-2 CASSQDSGGGSYNEQFF TGTGCCAGCAGCCAAGATTCCGGGGGAGGCTCCTACAATGAGCAGTTCTTC
once TRBJ1-3 . TRBV3-1/TRBV3-2 CASSRTGIRNTIYF TGTGCCAGCAGCCGTACAGGGATCAGAAACACCATATATTTT
. TRBJ2-7 . TRBV21-1 CASSKGERGGSYEQYF TGTGCCAGCAGCAAAGGGGAAAGGGGGGGCAGCTACGAGCAGTACTTC
. TRBJ2-2 TRBD1 TRBV29-1 CSTGDTGELFF TGCAGCACAGGGGACACCGGGGAGCTGTTTTTT
. TRBJ2-7 TRBD1 TRBV4-3 CASSLGQGEYEQYF TGCGCCAGCAGCCTGGGACAGGGGGAATACGAGCAGTACTTC